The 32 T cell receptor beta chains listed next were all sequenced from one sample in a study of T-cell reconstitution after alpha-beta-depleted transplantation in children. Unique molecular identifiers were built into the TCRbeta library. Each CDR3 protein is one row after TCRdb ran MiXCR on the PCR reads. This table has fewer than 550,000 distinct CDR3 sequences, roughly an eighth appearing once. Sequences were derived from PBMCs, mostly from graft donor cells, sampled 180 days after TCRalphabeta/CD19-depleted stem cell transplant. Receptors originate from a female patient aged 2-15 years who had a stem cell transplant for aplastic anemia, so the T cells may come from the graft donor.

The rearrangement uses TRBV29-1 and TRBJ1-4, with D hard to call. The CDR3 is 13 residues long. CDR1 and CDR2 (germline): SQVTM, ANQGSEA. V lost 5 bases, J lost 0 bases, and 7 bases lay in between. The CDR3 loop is CSVLAATNEKLFF. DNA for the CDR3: TGCAGCGTTCTAGCTGCAACTAATGAAAAACTGTTTTTT.

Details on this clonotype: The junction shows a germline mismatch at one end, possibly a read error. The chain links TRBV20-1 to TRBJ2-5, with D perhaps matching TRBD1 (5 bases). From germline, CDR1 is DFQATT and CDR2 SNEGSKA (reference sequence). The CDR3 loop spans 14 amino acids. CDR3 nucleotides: TGCAGTGCAAGAGGCATCCAGGGCAGAGAGACCCAGTACTTC. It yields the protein CSARGIQGRETQYF.

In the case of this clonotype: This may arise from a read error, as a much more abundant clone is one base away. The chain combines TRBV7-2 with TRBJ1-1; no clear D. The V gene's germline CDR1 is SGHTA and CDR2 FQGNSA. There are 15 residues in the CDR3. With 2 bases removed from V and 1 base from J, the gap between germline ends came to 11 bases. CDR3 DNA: TGTGCCAGCAGCTTATATGCGGTTGCGAACACTGAAGCTTTCTTT. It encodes CASSLYAVANTEAFF.

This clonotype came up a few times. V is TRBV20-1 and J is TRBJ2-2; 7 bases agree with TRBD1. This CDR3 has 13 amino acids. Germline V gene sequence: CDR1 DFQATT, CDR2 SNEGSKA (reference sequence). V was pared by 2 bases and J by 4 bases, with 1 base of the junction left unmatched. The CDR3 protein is CSARHRGTGELFF. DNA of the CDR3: TGCAGTGCTAGACACAGGGGCACCGGGGAGCTGTTTTTT.

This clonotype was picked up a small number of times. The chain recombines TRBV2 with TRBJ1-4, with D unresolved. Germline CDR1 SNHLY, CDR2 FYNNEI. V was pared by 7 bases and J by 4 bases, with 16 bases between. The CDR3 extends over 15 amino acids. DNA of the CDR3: TGTGCCAGCACTCTCGTCCTACTGTTTAATGAAAAACTGTTTTTT. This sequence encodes CASTLVLLFNEKLFF.

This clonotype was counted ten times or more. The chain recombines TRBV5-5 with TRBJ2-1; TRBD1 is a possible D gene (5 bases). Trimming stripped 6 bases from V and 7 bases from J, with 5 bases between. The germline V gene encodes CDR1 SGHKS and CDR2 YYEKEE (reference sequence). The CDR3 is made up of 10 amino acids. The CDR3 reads CASTGNEQFF. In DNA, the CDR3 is TGTGCCAGCACAGGGAATGAGCAGTTCTTC.

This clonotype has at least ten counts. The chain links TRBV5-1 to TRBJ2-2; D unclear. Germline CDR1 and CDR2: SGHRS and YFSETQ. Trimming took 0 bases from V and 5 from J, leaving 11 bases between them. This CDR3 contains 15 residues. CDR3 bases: TGCGCCAGCAGCTTGGGGGTCCTAGGGACCGGGGAGCTGTTTTTT. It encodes CASSLGVLGTGELFF.

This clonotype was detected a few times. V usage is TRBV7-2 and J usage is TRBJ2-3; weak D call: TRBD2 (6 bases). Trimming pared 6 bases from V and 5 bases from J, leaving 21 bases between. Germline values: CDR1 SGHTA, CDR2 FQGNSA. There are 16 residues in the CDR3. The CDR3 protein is CASSSRLSGEVDTQYF. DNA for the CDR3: TGTGCCAGCAGTTCTAGACTTAGCGGAGAGGTAGATACGCAGTATTTT.

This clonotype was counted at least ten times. CDR3 sequence (DNA): TGTGCCAGCAGGATCACAGGGGTTGCGAACACTGAAGCTTTCTTT. Translated, it gives CASRITGVANTEAFF. The chain couples TRBV12-3 or TRBV12-4 to TRBJ1-1, with 7 nucleotides matching TRBD1. The CDR3 runs to 15 residues. Trimming removed 6 bases from V and 1 base from J; junction bases left unmatched: 8.

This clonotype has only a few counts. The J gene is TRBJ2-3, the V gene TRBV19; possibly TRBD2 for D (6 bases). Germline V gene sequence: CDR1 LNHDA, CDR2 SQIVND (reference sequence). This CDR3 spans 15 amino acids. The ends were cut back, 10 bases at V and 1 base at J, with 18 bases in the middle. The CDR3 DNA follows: TGTGCCACTACATGGATCGGGGGAGGCACAGATACGCAGTATTTT. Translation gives CATTWIGGGTDTQYF.

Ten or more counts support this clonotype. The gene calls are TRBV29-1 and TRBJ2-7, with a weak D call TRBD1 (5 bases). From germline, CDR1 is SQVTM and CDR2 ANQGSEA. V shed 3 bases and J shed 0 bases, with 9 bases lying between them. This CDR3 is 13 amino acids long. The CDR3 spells CSVEGQSSYEQYF. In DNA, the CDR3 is TGCAGCGTTGAGGGGCAGAGCTCCTACGAGCAGTACTTC.

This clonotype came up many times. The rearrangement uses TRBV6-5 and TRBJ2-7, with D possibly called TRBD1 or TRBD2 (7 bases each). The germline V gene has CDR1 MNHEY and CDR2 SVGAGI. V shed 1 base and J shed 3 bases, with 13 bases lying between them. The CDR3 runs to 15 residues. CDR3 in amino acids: CASSYFQGGNYEQYF. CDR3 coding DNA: TGTGCCAGCAGTTACTTCCAGGGGGGGAACTACGAGCAGTACTTC.

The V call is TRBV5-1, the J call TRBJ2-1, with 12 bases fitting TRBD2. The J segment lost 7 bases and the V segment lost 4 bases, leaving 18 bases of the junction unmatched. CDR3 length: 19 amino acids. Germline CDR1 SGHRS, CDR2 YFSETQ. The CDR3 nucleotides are TGCGCCAGCAGCCAACTTGGGACTAGCGGGTTTACGGCTGGGAATGAGCAGTTCTTC. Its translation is CASSQLGTSGFTAGNEQFF. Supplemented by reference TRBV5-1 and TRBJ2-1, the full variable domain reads KAGVTQTPRYLIKTRGQQVTLSCSPISGHRSVSWYQQTPGQGLQFLFEYFSETQRNKGNFPGRFSGRQFSNSRSEMNVSTLELGDSALYLCASSQLGTSGFTAGNEQFFGPGTRLTVL.

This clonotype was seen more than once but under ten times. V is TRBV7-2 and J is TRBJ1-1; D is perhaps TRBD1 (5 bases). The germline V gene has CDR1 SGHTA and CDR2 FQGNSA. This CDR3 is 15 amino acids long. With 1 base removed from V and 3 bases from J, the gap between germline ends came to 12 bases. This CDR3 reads CASSLVSGTDTEAFF. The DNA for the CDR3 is TGTGCCAGCAGCTTAGTTTCAGGGACCGACACTGAAGCTTTCTTT.

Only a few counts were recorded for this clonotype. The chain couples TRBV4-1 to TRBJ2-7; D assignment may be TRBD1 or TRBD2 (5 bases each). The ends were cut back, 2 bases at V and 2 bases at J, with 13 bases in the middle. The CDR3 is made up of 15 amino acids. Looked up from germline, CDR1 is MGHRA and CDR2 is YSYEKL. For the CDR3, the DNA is TGCGCCAGCAGCCAAATTGACGGGGCAACCTACGAGCAGTACTTC. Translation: CASSQIDGATYEQYF.

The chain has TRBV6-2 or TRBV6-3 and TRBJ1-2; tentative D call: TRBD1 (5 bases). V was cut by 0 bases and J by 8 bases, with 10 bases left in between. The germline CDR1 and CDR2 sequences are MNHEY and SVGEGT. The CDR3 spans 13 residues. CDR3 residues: CASSYSIGDGYTF. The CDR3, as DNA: TGTGCCAGCAGTTACTCGATCGGGGACGGCTACACCTTC.

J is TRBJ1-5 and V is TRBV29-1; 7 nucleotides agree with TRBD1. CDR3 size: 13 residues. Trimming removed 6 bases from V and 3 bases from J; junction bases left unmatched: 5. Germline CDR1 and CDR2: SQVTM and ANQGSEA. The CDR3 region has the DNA TGCAGCGTCGTCGACAGGGCCAATCAGCCCCAGCATTTT. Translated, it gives CSVVDRANQPQHF.

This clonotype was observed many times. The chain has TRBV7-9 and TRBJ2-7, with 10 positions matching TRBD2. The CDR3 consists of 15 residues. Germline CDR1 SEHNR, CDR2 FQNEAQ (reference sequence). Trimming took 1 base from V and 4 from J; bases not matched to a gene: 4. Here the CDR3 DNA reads TGTGCCAGCAGCTTAGGGCCGGGACTAGCGTACGAGCAGTACTTC. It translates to CASSLGPGLAYEQYF.

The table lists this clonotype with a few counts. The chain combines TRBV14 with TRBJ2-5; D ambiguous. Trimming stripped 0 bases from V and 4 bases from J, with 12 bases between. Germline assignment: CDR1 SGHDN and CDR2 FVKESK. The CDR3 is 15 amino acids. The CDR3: CASSQENFYRETQYF. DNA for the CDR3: TGTGCCAGCAGCCAAGAGAATTTTTACAGAGAGACCCAGTACTTC.

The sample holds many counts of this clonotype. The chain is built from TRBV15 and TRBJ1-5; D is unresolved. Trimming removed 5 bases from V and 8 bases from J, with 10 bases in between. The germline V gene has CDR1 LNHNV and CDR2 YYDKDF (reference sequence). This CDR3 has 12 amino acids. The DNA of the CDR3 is TGTGCCACCAGCTACCAAGACAAGCCCCAGCATTTT. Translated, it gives CATSYQDKPQHF.

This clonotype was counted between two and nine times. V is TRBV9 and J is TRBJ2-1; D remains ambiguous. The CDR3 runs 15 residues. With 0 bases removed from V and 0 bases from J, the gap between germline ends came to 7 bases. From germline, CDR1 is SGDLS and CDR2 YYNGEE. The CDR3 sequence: CASSVVVSSYNEQFF. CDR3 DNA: TGTGCCAGCAGCGTAGTGGTATCCTCCTACAATGAGCAGTTCTTC.

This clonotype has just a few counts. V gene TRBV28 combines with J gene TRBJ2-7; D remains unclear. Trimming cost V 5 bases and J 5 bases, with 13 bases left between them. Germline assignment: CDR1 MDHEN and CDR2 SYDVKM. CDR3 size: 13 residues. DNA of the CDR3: TGTGCCAGCAGTAGGCCTCGCCGGGACGAGCAGTACGTC. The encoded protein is CASSRPRRDEQYV.

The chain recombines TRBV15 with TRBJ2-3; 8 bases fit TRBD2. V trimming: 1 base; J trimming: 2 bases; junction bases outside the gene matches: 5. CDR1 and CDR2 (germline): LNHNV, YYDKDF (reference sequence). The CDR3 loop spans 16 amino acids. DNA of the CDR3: TGTGCCACCAGCAGAGTCCCTAGCGGGTACACAGATACGCAGTATTTT. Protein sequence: CATSRVPSGYTDTQYF.

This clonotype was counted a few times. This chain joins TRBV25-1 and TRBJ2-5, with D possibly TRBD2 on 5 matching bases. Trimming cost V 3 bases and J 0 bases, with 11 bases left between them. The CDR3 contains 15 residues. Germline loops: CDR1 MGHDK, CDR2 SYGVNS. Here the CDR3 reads CASSDAGQYQETQYF. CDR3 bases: TGTGCCAGCAGTGATGCGGGCCAGTACCAAGAGACCCAGTACTTC.

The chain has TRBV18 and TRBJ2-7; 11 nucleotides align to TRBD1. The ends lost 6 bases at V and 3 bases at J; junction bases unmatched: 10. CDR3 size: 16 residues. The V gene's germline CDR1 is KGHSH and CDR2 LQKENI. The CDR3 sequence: CASSTSGTGGFYEQYF. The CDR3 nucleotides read TGTGCCAGCTCTACAAGCGGGACAGGGGGTTTCTACGAGCAGTACTTC.

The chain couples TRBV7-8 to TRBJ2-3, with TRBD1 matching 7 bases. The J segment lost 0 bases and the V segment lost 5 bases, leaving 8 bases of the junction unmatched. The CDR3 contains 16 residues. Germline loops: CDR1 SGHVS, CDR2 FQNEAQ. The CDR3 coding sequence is TGTGCCAGCAGCCCCCCGGGACAGCCTAGCACAGATACGCAGTATTTT. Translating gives CASSPPGQPSTDTQYF.

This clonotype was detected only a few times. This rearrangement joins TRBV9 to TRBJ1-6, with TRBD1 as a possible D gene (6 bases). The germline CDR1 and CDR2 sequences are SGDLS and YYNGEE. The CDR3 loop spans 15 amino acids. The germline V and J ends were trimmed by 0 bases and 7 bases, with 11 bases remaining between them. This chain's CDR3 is CASSVEAGANSPLHF. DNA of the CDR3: TGTGCCAGCAGCGTAGAGGCAGGGGCAAATTCACCCCTCCACTTT. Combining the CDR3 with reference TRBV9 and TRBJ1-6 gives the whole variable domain DSGVTQTPKHLITATGQRVTLRCSPRSGDLSVYWYQQSLDQGLQFLIQYYNGEERAKGNILERFSAQQFPDLHSELNLSSLELGDSALYFCASSVEAGANSPLHFGNGTRLTVT.

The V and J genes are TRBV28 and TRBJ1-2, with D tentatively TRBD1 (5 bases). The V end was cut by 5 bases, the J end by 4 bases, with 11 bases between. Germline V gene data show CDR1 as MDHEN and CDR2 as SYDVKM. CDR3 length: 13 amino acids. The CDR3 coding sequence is TGTGCCAGCAGTAGCAGGGAGATCTATGGCTACACCTTC. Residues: CASSSREIYGYTF.

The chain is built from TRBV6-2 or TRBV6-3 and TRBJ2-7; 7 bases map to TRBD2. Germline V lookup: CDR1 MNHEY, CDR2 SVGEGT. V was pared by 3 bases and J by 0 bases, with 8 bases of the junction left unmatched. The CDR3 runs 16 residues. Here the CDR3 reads CASSYSRRGTSYEQYV. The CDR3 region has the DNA TGTGCCAGCAGTTATTCTCGGCGGGGGACCTCCTACGAGCAGTACGTC.

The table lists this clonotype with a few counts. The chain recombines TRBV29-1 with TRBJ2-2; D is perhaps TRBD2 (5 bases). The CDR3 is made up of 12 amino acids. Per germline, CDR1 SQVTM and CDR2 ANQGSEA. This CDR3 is CSGLEEAGELFF. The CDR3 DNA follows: TGCAGTGGTCTTGAGGAGGCCGGGGAGCTGTTTTTT.

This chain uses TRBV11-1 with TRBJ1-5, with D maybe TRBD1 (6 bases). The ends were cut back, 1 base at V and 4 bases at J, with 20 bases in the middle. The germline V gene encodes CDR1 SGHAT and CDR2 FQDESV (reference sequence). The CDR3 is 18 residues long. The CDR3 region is CASSLVSPGVRGNQPQHF. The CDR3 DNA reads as TGTGCCAGCAGCTTAGTTTCCCCAGGGGTAAGAGGGAATCAGCCCCAGCATTTT.

CDR3 coding DNA: TGTGCCAGCAGCTTAATTGGTCGGGGGACTACTACCTCTGGAAACACCATATATTTT. It specifies CASSLIGRGTTTSGNTIYF. The chain uses TRBV7-8 and TRBJ1-3; weak D call: TRBD1 (5 bases). Germline CDR1 SGHVS, CDR2 FQNEAQ. V shed 2 bases and J shed 0 bases, with 20 bases lying between them. This CDR3 contains 19 residues. Complete variable domain (other parts from reference TRBV7-8 and TRBJ1-3): GAGVSQSPRYKVAKRGQDVALRCDPISGHVSLFWYQQALGQGPEFLTYFQNEAQLDKSGLPSDRFFAERPEGSVSTLKIQRTQQEDSAVYLCASSLIGRGTTTSGNTIYFGEGSWLTVV.